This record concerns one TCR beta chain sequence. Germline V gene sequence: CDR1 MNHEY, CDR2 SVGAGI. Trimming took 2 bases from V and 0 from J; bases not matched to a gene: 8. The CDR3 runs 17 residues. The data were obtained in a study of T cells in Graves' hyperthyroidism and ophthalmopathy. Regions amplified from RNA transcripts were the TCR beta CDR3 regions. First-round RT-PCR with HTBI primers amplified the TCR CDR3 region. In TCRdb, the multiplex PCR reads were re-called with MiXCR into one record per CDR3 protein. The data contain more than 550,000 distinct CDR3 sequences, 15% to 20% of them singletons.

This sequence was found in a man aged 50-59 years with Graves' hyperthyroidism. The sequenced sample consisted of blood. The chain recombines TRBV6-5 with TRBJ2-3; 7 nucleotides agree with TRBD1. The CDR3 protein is CASSYPGQATSTDTQYF. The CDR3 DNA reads TGTGCCAGCAGTTACCCAGGACAGGCAACGAGCACAGATACGCAGTATTTT.